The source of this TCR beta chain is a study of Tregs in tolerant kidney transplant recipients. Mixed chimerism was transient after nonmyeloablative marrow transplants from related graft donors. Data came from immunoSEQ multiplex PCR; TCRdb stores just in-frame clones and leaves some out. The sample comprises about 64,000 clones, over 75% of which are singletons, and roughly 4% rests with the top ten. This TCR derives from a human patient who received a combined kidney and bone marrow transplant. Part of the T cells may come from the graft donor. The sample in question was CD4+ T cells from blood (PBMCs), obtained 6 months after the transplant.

CDR3 sequence: CASSQGFGQVNYGYTF. CDR3 in DNA: TGCGCCAGCAGCCAAGGTTTTGGACAAGTAAACTATGGCTACACCTTC. The chain links TRBV4-3 to TRBJ1-2, with D maybe TRBD1 (5 bases). Trimming cost V 1 base and J 2 bases, with 14 bases left between them. Germline V gene sequence: CDR1 LGHNA, CDR2 YSLEER. The CDR3 consists of 16 residues.